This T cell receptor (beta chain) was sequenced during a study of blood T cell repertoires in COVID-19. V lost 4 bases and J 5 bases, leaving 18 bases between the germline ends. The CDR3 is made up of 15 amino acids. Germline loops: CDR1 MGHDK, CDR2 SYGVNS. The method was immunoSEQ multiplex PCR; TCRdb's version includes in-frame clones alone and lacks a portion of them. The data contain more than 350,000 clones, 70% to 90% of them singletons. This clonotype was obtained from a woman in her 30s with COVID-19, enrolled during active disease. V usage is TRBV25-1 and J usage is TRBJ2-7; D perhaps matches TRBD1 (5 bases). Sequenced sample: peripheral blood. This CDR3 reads CASSAPGQRNHEQYF. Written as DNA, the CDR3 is TGTGCCAGCAGTGCTCCAGGACAAAGGAACCACGAGCAGTACTTC.